This T cell receptor beta chain was found in a study of preoperative IRX-2 immunotherapy in early breast cancer. CDR3 size: 15 residues. V gave up 0 bases and J gave up 4 bases, with 7 bases separating them. Germline V gene sequence: CDR1 MNHGY, CDR2 SAAAGT. Regarding treatment: preoperative locoregional IRX-2 cytokine immunotherapy. Only in-frame clones appear in the TCRdb table, and some are missing; sequencing was by immunoSEQ multiplex PCR. The sample includes tens of thousands of clones, about 77% seen only once; the top ten take about 2%. The source was lymph node tissue, collected before IRX-2 immunotherapy. J is TRBJ1-6 and V is TRBV6-8; D is undetermined. The receptor was derived from a human donor with breast cancer. Written as DNA, the CDR3 is TGTGCCAGCAGTTACTCCGCGGGGTATAATTCACCCCTCCACTTT. Protein: CASSYSAGYNSPLHF.